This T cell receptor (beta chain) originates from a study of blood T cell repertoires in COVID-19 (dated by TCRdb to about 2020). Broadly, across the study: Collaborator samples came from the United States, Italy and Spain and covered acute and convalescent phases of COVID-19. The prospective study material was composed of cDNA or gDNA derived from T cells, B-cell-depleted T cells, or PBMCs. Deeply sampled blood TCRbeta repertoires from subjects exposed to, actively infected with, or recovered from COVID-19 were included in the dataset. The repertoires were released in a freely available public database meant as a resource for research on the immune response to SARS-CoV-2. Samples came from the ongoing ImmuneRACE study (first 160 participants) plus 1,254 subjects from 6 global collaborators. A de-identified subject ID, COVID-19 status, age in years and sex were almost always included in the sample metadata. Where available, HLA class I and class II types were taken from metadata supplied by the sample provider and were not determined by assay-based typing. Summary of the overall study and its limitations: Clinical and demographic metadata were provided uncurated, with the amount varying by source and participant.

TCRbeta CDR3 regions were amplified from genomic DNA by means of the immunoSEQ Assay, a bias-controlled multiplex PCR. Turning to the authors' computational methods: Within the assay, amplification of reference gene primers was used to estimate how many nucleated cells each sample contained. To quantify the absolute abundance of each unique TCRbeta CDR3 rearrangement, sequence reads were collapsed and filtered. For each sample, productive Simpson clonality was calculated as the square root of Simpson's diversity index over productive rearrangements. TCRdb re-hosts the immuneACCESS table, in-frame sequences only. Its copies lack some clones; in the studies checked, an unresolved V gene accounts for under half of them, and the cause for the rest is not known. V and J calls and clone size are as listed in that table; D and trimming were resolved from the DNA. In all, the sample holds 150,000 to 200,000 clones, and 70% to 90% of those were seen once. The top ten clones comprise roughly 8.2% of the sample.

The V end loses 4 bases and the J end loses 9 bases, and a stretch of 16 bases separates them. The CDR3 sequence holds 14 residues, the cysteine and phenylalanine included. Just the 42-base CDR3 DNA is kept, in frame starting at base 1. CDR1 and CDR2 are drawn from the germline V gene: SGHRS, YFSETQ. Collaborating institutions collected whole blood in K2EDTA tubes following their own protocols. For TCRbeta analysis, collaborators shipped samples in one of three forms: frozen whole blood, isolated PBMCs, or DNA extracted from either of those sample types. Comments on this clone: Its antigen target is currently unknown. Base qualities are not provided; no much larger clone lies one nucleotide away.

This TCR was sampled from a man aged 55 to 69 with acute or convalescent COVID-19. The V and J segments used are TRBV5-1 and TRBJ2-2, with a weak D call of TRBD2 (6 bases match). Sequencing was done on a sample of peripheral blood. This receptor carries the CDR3 CASSPGYGGRELFF. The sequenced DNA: TGCGCCAGCAGCCCTGGGTACGGGGGAAGGGAGCTGTTTTTT.